What follows are 27 T cell receptor beta chains derived from one specimen sequenced in a study of T cells in Graves' hyperthyroidism and ophthalmopathy. Amplification of TCR beta CDR3 regions used RNA as the template. A first-round RT-PCR of the TCR CDR3 used the HTBI primer set. TCRdb itself ran the multiplex PCR reads through MiXCR, one entry per CDR3 protein. The table shows around 760,000 distinct CDR3 sequences, with 30% to 40% occurring only once. Sequenced: blood. The receptors here all came from a woman aged 40 to 49 with Graves' hyperthyroidism.

This clonotype came up many times. The J gene is TRBJ2-7, the V gene TRBV7-6, with D possibly TRBD2 on 6 matching bases. CDR3 length: 15 amino acids. Germline V gives CDR1 SGHVS, CDR2 FNYEAQ. Trimming pared 2 bases from V and 2 bases from J, leaving 13 bases between. CDR3 DNA: TGTGCCAGCAGCTTATCGGCGGAGGGGACCTACGAGCAGTACTTC. Translated: CASSLSAEGTYEQYF.

This clonotype was detected only a few times. J is TRBJ2-7 and V is TRBV10-3; a weak D match, TRBD1 (6 bases). CDR1 and CDR2 (germline): ENHRY, SYGVKD. Trimming took off 10 bases at V and 5 bases at J, with 18 bases between the two ends. The CDR3 runs 13 residues. The CDR3: CASSRYRAHEQYF. CDR3 in DNA: TGTGCCAGCAGCCGTTACAGGGCCCACGAGCAGTACTTC.

The chain joins TRBV6-1 to TRBJ1-2; TRBD1 agrees at 7 bases. Looked up from germline, CDR1 is MNHNS and CDR2 is SASEGT. The CDR3 has 11 residues. Germline trimming cut 8 bases from V and 8 bases from J; bases unmatched to any gene: 5. The CDR3 reads CASHRGGGYTF. The CDR3 coding sequence is TGTGCCAGCCACAGGGGAGGAGGCTACACCTTC.

The J gene is TRBJ1-2, the V gene TRBV29-1; TRBD1 is a possible D gene (6 bases). The CDR3 loop spans 10 amino acids. The germline V and J ends were trimmed by 6 bases and 8 bases, with 10 bases remaining between them. Germline V gives CDR1 SQVTM, CDR2 ANQGSEA. The CDR3 sequence: CSVRGGGYTF. In DNA form, the CDR3 reads TGCAGCGTCAGGGGAGGAGGCTACACCTTC. The entire variable domain, with the rest obtained from reference TRBV29-1 and TRBJ1-2, is as follows: SAVISQKPSRDICQRGTSLTIQCQVDSQVTMMFWYRQQPGQSLTLIATANQGSEATYESGFVIDKFPISRPNLTFSTLTVSNMSPEDSSIYLCSVRGGGYTFGSGTRLTVV.

This clonotype was detected many times. The chain joins TRBV2 to TRBJ1-2; D possibly corresponds to TRBD1 (6 bases). The CDR3 contains 13 residues. V was pared by 4 bases and J by 2 bases, with 8 bases between. The germline V gene has CDR1 SNHLY and CDR2 FYNNEI. The CDR3 nucleotides read TGTGCCAGCAGTGGACAGGTCAACTATGGCTACACCTTC. This encodes CASSGQVNYGYTF.

This clonotype was seen more than once but under ten times. The chain is built from TRBV5-6 and TRBJ1-1; D gene uncertain. The V end was cut by 0 bases, the J end by 0 bases, with 9 bases between. The CDR3 runs 15 residues. The germline CDR1 and CDR2 sequences are SGHDT and YYEEEE. The DNA of the CDR3 is TGTGCCAGCAGCTTGGCCCCGGGTATGAACACTGAAGCTTTCTTT. Its protein is CASSLAPGMNTEAFF.

This clonotype was counted between two and nine times. The chain employs TRBV7-9 and TRBJ2-1; 8 positions agree with TRBD1. Germline V gene lookup returns CDR1 SEHNR and CDR2 FQNEAQ (reference sequence). The CDR3 length is 15 residues. V lost 2 bases to trimming and J lost 6 bases; unmatched junction nucleotides: 6. CDR3 coding DNA: TGTGCCAGCAGCTTAACTTTCGGACAGGGCAATGAGCAGTTCTTC. Amino acids: CASSLTFGQGNEQFF.

This clonotype was seen a few times. This chain connects TRBV28 to TRBJ2-7; TRBD1 agrees at 9 bases. J gave up 5 bases and V 5 bases, and 10 bases lay outside the gene matches. The CDR3 is made up of 15 amino acids. Germline CDR1 is MDHEN and CDR2 is SYDVKM. The CDR3 reads CASSEPGQGTDEQYF. DNA for the CDR3: TGTGCCAGCAGTGAACCAGGACAGGGGACCGACGAGCAGTACTTC.

This clonotype was seen many times. This chain links TRBV15 with TRBJ1-2; 7 nucleotides agree with TRBD1. The CDR3 totals 15 residues. Per germline, CDR1 LNHNV and CDR2 YYDKDF (reference sequence). V was clipped by 1 base and J by 6 bases; unmatched bases: 8. CDR3 in DNA: TGTGCCACCAGCAGAGGGGAGGGGGCACTGGATGGCTACACCTTC. Translated, it gives CATSRGEGALDGYTF.

Many counts were recorded for this clonotype. The chain links TRBV5-1 to TRBJ1-1; no firm D call. Trimming cost V 0 bases and J 0 bases, with 6 bases left between them. The CDR3 has 14 residues. CDR1 is SGHRS, CDR2 YFSETQ, per germline. In DNA form, the CDR3 reads TGCGCCAGCAGCTTGGATAATATGAACACTGAAGCTTTCTTT. This codes for CASSLDNMNTEAFF.

The chain recombines TRBV30 with TRBJ1-3; no firm D call. Looked up from germline, CDR1 is GTSNPN and CDR2 is SVGIG (reference sequence). This CDR3 region has 11 residues. V was clipped by 5 bases and J by 4 bases, with 6 bases between them. CDR3 sequence (DNA): TGTGCCTGGCGGACCGGAAACACCATATATTTT. Amino acids: CAWRTGNTIYF.

This chain links TRBV20-1 with TRBJ1-2; 8 bases fit TRBD1. Unmatched junction bases numbered 9, after V lost 2 bases and J lost 7 bases. CDR1 DFQATT and CDR2 SNEGSKA come from the germline V gene (reference sequence). The length of the CDR3 is 14 residues. The CDR3 DNA is TGCAGTGCTAGACGAACTAGGACAGGGTCTGGCTACACCTTC. Its protein is CSARRTRTGSGYTF.

V and J are TRBV7-2 and TRBJ1-1; 8 bases line up with TRBD1. Germline V gene sequence: CDR1 SGHTA, CDR2 FQGNSA. V lost 5 bases and J lost 4; bases outside the gene matches: 9. The CDR3 is 15 residues long. The CDR3 nucleotides read TGTGCCAGCAGCATATCGACAGGGGATTTCACTGAAGCTTTCTTT. Its translation: CASSISTGDFTEAFF.

At least ten counts were recorded for this clonotype. The chain couples TRBV24-1 to TRBJ1-1, with no clear D. Trimming pared 4 bases from V and 10 bases from J, leaving 9 bases between. The CDR3 runs 11 residues. Per germline, CDR1 KGHDR and CDR2 SFDVKD. CDR3 protein: CATSDLSRAFF. The DNA of the CDR3 is TGTGCCACCAGTGACTTATCTCGAGCTTTCTTT.

This clonotype was detected only a few times. The CDR3 DNA reads TGTGCCAGCCTAGATCGGATTCAGGGGAGCTACGAGCAGTACTTC. Translation gives CASLDRIQGSYEQYF. V usage is TRBV5-6 and J usage is TRBJ2-7, with D possibly matching TRBD1 (6 bases). V lost 7 bases to trimming and J lost 3 bases, with 20 bases between them. Germline V gene lookup returns CDR1 SGHDT and CDR2 YYEEEE. CDR3 length: 15 residues.

This clonotype occurred a few times. This sequence may be a read error, since a much larger clone differs from it by one base. The CDR3 does not end in the conserved phenylalanine or tryptophan, so this is likely a read error. The V gene is TRBV10-3, the J gene TRBJ1-6; D call uncertain. The CDR3 runs to 13 residues. The ends were cut back, 3 bases at V and 4 bases at J, with 4 bases in the middle. The germline CDR1 and CDR2 sequences are ENHRY and SYGVKD. The CDR3 nucleotides read TGTGCCATCAGTGACGGGTATAATTCACCCCTCCACCTT. Protein: CAISDGYNSPLHL.

The chain has TRBV7-3 and TRBJ1-5; TRBD1 matches at 10 bases. The CDR3 loop spans 17 amino acids. The trim removed 4 bases at V and 2 bases at J, leaving 8 bases unmatched. CDR1 is SGHTA, CDR2 FQGTGA, per germline. As DNA, the CDR3 is TGTGCCAGCAGCTACGGGACAGGGGTTGGTGGCAATCAGCCCCAGCATTTT. Residues: CASSYGTGVGGNQPQHF. Complete variable domain (other parts from reference TRBV7-3 and TRBJ1-5): GAGVSQTPSNKVTEKGKYVELRCDPISGHTALYWYRQSLGQGPEFLIYFQGTGAADDSGLPNDRFFAVRPEGSVSTLKIQRTERGDSAVYLCASSYGTGVGGNQPQHFGDGTRLSIL.

This clonotype occurred many times. This rearrangement joins TRBV7-2 to TRBJ1-2; unclear D gene. CDR1 is SGHTA, CDR2 FQGNSA, per germline. CDR3 length: 11 amino acids. The V end lost 5 bases, the J end lost 10 bases, and 11 bases lay between the germline ends. The CDR3, as DNA: TGTGCCAGCAGCCCCCAGGCCCTCTACACCTTC. This gives the protein CASSPQALYTF.

In its sample, this clonotype was seen a few times. The chain links TRBV7-2 to TRBJ2-5; D is ambiguous. CDR3 length equals 13 residues. The ends were cut back, 5 bases at V and 8 bases at J, with 15 bases in the middle. CDR1 and CDR2 (germline): SGHTA, FQGNSA. CDR3 loop: CASSRPRTGTQYF. The CDR3 DNA reads TGTGCCAGCAGCCGACCCCGGACCGGAACCCAGTACTTC.

This clonotype appeared a few times. The V call is TRBV9, the J call TRBJ1-1; 7 bases match TRBD1. Germline lookup yields CDR1 SGDLS and CDR2 YYNGEE. This CDR3 spans 13 amino acids. The V and J ends lost 0 bases and 6 bases, in that order; junction bases with no gene match: 2. CDR3 region: CASSVEGGPEAFF. The CDR3 coding sequence is TGTGCCAGCAGCGTAGAAGGGGGCCCTGAAGCTTTCTTT.

This clonotype was seen at least ten times. V gene TRBV12-3 or TRBV12-4 combines with J gene TRBJ1-2; 7 bases fit TRBD1. The J segment lost 3 bases and the V segment lost 4 bases, leaving 5 bases of the junction unmatched. This CDR3 contains 14 residues. CDR3 sequence: CASSSTGAHYGYTF. The CDR3 DNA sequence: TGTGCCAGCAGTTCAACAGGGGCCCACTATGGCTACACCTTC.

This clonotype was observed many times. V gene TRBV6-5 combines with J gene TRBJ1-5; D unresolved. The CDR3 has 12 residues. Germline CDR1 reads MNHEY; CDR2 reads SVGAGI. The V gene lost 7 bases and the J gene lost 5 bases, with 9 bases spanning the gap. The CDR3 spells CASNHPDQPQHF. Here the CDR3 DNA reads TGTGCCAGCAACCATCCCGATCAGCCCCAGCATTTT.

This clonotype was seen more than once but under ten times. The V gene is TRBV28, the J gene TRBJ2-5; 13 positions agree with TRBD2. CDR1 is MDHEN, CDR2 SYDVKM, per germline. V trimming: 5 bases; J trimming: 3 bases; junction bases outside the gene matches: 9. The CDR3 runs to 17 residues. The CDR3 coding sequence is TGTGCCAGCAGTACGGACGCCGGGACTAGCGGGGAAGAGACCCAGTACTTC. The encoded protein is CASSTDAGTSGEETQYF.

On this clonotype: This could be a read error, since a much larger clone is one nucleotide away. The V and J genes are TRBV20-1 and TRBJ1-1; D is perhaps TRBD1 (5 bases). The germline V gene encodes CDR1 DFQATT and CDR2 SNEGSKA (reference sequence). The CDR3 spans 13 residues. The CDR3 is CSATGSLYTEASF. CDR3 nucleotide sequence: TGCAGTGCTACAGGGTCCCTATACACTGAAGCTTCCTTT.

This clonotype was detected ten times or more. J is TRBJ1-2 and V is TRBV2; 7 positions match TRBD1. The V gene end was trimmed by 7 bases and the J gene end by 4 bases; junction bases not matched to a gene: 0. Germline V gene data show CDR1 as SNHLY and CDR2 as FYNNEI. The CDR3 loop spans 11 amino acids. The CDR3 here is CASTGGYGYTF. In DNA form, the CDR3 reads TGTGCCAGCACAGGGGGCTATGGCTACACCTTC.

This clonotype was seen a handful of times. The chain uses TRBV20-1 and TRBJ1-5; no clear D. CDR1 and CDR2 from the germline V gene are DFQATT and SNEGSKA (reference sequence). The CDR3 consists of 12 residues. V dropped 1 base and J dropped 4 bases, with 5 bases sitting between them. The DNA for the CDR3 is TGCAGTGCTAGAGTTCAAAATCAGCCCCAGCATTTT. The encoded protein is CSARVQNQPQHF.

Regarding this clonotype: Just one base apart from a much larger clone, this may be a read error. V gene TRBV2 combines with J gene TRBJ1-5; 7 bases are a match to TRBD1. CDR3 size: 15 residues. In germline, CDR1 is SNHLY, CDR2 FYNNEI. The trim removed 5 bases at V and 0 bases at J, leaving 4 bases unmatched. In nucleotides, the CDR3 is TGTGCCAGCAGTCGGGACAGTCTTAGCAATCAGCCCCAGCATTTT. Translation gives CASSRDSLSNQPQHF. The full variable domain, with the rest looked up from reference TRBV2 and TRBJ1-5, is EPEVTQTPSHQVTQMGQEVILRCVPISNHLYFYWYRQILGQKVEFLVSFYNNEISEKSEIFDDQFSVERPDGSNFTLKIRSTKLEDSAMYFCASSRDSLSNQPQHFGDGTRLSIL.